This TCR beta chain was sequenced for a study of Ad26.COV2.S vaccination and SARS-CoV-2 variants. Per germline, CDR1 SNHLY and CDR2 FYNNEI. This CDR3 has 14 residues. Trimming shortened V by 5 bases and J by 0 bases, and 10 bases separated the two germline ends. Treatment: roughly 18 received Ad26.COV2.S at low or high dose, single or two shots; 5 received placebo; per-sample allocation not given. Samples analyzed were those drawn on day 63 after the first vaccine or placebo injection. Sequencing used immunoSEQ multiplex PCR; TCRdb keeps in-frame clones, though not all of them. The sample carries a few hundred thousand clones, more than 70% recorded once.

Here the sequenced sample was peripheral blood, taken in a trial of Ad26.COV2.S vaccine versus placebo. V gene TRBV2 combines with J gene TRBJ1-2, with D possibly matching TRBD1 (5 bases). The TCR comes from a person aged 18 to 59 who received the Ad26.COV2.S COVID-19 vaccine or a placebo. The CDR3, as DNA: TGTGCCAGCAGTTGGGACCGCTCTAACTATGGCTACACCTTC. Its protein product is CASSWDRSNYGYTF.